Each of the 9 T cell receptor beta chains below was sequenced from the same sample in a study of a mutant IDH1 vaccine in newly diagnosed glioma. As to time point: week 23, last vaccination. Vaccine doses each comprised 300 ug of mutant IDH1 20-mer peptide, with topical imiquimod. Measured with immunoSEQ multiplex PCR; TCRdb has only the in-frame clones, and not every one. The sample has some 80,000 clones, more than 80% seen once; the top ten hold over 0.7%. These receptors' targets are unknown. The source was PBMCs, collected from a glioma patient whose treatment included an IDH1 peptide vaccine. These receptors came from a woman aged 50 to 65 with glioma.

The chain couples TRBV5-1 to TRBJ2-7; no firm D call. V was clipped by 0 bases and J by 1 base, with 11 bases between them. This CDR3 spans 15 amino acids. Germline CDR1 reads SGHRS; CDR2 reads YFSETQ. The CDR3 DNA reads TGCGCCAGCAGCTTGGGCAGGTACCTATCCTACGAGCAGTACTTC. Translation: CASSLGRYLSYEQYF.

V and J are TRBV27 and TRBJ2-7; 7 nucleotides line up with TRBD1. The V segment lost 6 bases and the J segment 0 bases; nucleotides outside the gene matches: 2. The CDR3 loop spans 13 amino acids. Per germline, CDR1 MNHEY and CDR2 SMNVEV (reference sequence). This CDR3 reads CASSDRASYEQYF. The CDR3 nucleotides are TGTGCCAGCAGCGACAGGGCCTCCTACGAGCAGTACTTC.

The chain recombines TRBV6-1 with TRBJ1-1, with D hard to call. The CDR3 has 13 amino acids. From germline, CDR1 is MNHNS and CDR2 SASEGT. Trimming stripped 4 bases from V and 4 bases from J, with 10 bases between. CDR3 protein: CASSAAFRTEAFF. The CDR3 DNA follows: TGTGCCAGCAGTGCGGCATTCCGCACTGAAGCTTTCTTT.

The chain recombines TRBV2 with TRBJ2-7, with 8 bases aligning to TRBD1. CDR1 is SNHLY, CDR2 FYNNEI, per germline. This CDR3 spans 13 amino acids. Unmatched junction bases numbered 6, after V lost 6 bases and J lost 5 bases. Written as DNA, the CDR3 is TGTGCCAGCAGCCGACAGGGGAGCAACGAGCAGTACTTC. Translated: CASSRQGSNEQYF. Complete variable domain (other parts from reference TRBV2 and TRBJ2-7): EPEVTQTPSHQVTQMGQEVILRCVPISNHLYFYWYRQILGQKVEFLVSFYNNEISEKSEIFDDQFSVERPDGSNFTLKIRSTKLEDSAMYFCASSRQGSNEQYFGPGTRLTVT.

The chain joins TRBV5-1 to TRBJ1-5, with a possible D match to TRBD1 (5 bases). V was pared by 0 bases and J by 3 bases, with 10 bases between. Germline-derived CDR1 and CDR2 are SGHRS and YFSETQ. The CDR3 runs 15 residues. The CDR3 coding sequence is TGCGCCAGCAGCTTGGCTGGGGCAGACAATCAGCCCCAGCATTTT. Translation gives CASSLAGADNQPQHF. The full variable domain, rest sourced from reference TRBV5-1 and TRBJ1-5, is KAGVTQTPRYLIKTRGQQVTLSCSPISGHRSVSWYQQTPGQGLQFLFEYFSETQRNKGNFPGRFSGRQFSNSRSEMNVSTLELGDSALYLCASSLAGADNQPQHFGDGTRLSIL.

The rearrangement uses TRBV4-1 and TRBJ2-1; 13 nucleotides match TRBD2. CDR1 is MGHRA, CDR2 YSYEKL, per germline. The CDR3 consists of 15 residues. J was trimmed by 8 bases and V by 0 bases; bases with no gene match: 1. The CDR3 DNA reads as TGCGCCAGCAGCCAAGACGGGACTAGCGGGGATGAGCAGTTCTTC. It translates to CASSQDGTSGDEQFF.

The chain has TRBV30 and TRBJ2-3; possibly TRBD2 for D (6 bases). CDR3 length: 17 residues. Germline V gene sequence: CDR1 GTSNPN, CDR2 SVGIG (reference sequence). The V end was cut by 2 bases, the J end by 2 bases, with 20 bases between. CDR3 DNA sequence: TGTGCCTGGAGTCTACCCTGGGAGGCGGCCAACACAGATACGCAGTATTTT. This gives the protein CAWSLPWEAANTDTQYF.

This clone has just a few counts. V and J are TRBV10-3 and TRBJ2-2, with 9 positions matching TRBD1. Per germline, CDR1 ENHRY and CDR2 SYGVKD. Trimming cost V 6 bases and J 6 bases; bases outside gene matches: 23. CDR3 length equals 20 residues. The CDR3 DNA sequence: TGTGCCATCAGGCAGGGACCAGGGACAGGGCTTTTCGTTGGTTCCGGGGAGCTGTTTTTT. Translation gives CAIRQGPGTGLFVGSGELFF.

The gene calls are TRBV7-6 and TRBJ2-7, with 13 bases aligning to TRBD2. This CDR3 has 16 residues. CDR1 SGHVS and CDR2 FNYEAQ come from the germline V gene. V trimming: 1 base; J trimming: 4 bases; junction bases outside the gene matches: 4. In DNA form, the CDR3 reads TGTGCCAGCAGCTTAGGGACTAGCGGGAGTGCGTACGAGCAGTACTTC. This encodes CASSLGTSGSAYEQYF.